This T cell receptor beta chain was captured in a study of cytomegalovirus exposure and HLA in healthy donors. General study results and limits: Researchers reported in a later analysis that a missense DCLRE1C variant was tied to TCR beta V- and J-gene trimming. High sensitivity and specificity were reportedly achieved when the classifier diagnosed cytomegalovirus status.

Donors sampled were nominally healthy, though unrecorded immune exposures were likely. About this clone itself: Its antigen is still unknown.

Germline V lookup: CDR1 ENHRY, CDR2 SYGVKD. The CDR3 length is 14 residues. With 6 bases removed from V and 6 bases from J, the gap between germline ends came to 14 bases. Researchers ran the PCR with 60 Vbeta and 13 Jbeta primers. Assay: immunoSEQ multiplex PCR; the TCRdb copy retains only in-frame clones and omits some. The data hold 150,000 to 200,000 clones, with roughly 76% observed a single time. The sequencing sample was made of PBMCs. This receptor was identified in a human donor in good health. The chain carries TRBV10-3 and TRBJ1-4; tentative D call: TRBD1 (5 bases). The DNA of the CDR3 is TGTGCCATCAGAGGGGTTAGATTAGATGAAAAACTGTTTTTT. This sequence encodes CAIRGVRLDEKLFF.